This T cell receptor (beta chain) originates from a study of identical twins. MiXCR, applied by TCRdb to the 5' RACE reads, yields one record per CDR3 protein. The profile shows roughly 720,000 distinct CDR3 sequences, 15% to 20% of them singletons. Germline loops: CDR1 SNHLY, CDR2 FYNNEI. CDR3 length equals 13 residues. V lost 6 bases and J 8 bases, leaving 14 bases between the germline ends. These data are also associated with another study on T cells expressing NK-cell markers. This second report adds: All TCR beta repertoires analysed originated from sorted CD3+CD56+NKG2C+, CD3+CD56+NKG2C- and CD3+CD56-NKG2C+ T cells.

Sequenced material: PBMCs. The chain carries TRBV2 and TRBJ2-4, with a tentative D call TRBD2 (6 bases). This receptor was obtained from a woman aged 18-29 years in good health. The CDR3 nucleotides are TGTGCCAGCAGGCGGGGACCTAAAGACATTCAGTACTTC. Its translation is CASRRGPKDIQYF.